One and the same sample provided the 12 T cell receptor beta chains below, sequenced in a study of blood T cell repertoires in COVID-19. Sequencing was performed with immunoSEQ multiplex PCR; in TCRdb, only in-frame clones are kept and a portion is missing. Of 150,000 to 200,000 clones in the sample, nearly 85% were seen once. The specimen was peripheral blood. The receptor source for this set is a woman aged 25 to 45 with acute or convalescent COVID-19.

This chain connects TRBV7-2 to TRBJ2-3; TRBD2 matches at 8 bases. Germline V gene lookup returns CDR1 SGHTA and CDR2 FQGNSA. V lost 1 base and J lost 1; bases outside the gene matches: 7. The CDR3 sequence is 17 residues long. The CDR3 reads CASSLVASGGGTDTQYF. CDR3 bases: TGTGCCAGCAGCTTAGTCGCCAGCGGGGGCGGCACAGATACGCAGTATTTT.

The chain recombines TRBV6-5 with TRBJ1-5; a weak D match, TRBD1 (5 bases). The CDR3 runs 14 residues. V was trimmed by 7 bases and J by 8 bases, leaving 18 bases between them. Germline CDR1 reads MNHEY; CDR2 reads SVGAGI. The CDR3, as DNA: TGTGCCAGCATGCCCAGGGAAATCTCGGAGCCCCAGCATTTT. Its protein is CASMPREISEPQHF.

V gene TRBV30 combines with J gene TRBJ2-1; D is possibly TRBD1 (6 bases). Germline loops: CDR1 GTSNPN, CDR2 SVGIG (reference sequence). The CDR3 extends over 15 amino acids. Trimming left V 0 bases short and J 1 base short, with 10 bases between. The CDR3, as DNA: TGTGCCTGGAGTGTACTAGGGGGTTCCTACAATGAGCAGTTCTTC. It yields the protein CAWSVLGGSYNEQFF.

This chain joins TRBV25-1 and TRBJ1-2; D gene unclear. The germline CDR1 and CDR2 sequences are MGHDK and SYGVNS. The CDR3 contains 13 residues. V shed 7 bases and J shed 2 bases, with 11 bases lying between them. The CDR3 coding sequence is TGTGCCAGCATAAGTCACAAAAACTATGGCTACACCTTC. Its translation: CASISHKNYGYTF.

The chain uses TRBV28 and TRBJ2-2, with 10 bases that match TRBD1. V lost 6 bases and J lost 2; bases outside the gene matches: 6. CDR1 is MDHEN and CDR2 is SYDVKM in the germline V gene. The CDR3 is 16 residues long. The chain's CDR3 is CASSPGQGLNTGELFF. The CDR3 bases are TGTGCCAGCAGCCCGGGACAGGGGCTCAACACCGGGGAGCTGTTTTTT.

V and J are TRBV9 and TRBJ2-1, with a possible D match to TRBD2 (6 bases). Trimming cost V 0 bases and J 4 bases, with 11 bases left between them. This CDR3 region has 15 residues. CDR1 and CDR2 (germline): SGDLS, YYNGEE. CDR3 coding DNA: TGTGCCAGCAGCGTAGGCGGGGCAGGGTACAATGAGCAGTTCTTC. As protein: CASSVGGAGYNEQFF. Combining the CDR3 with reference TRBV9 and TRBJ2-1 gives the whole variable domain DSGVTQTPKHLITATGQRVTLRCSPRSGDLSVYWYQQSLDQGLQFLIQYYNGEERAKGNILERFSAQQFPDLHSELNLSSLELGDSALYFCASSVGGAGYNEQFFGPGTRLTVL.

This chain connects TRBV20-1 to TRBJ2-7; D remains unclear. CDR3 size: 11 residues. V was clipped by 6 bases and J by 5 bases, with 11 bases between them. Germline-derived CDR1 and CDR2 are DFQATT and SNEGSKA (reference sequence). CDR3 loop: CSAARADEQYF. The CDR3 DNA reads TGCAGTGCCGCTAGAGCCGACGAGCAGTACTTC.

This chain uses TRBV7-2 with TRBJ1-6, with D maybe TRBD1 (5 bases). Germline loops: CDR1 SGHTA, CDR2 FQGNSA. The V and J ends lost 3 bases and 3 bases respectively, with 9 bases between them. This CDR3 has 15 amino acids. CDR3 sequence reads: CASSFQQGYNSPLHF. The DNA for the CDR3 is TGTGCCAGCAGCTTCCAGCAGGGCTATAATTCACCCCTCCACTTT.

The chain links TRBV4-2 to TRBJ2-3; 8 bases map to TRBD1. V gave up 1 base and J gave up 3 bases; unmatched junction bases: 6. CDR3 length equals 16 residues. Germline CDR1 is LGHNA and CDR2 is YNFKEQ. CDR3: CASSQGGQGATDTQYF. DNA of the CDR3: TGTGCCAGCAGCCAAGGGGGGCAGGGGGCGACAGATACGCAGTATTTT.

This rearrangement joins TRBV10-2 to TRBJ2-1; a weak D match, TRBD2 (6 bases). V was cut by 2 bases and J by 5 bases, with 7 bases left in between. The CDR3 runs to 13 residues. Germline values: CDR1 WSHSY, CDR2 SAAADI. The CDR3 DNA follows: TGCGCCAGCAGTGAGCGGGAGCACAATGAGCAGTTCTTC. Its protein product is CASSEREHNEQFF.

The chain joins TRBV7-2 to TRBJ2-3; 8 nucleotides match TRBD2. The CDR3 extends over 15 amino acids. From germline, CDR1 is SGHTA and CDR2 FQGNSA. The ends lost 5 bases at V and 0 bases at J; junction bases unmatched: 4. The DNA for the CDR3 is TGTGCCAGCAGCCTGCGGGGGGCCAGCACAGATACGCAGTATTTT. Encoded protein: CASSLRGASTDTQYF.

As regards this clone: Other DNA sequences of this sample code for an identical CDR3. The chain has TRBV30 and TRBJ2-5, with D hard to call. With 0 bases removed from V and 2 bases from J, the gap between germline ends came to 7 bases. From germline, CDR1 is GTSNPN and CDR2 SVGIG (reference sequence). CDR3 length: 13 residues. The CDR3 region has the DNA TGTGCCTGGAGTGTCAGATCTCAAGAGACCCAGTACTTC. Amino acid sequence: CAWSVRSQETQYF.